These T cell receptor beta chains were read from a single sample in a study of human thymus T cells. The protocol was immunoSEQ multiplex PCR, while the TCRdb copy is restricted to in-frame clones and leaves out a portion. The table includes approximately 40,000 clones, approximately 95% detected once. The source material was blood. These receptors were collected from a boy under two years old with a congenital heart defect but otherwise immunologically healthy. The CDR3 runs from the conserved cysteine through the conserved F or W. D genes are given only for firm matches. Rows give clone size only sometimes, using once, few, many, or a class for an expanded clone.

V gene: TRBV7-2
J gene: TRBJ2-5
D gene: NA
clone size: NA
CDR3 DNA: TGTGCCAGCAGCTTATGGTCCAGCCGGGAGACCCAGTACTTC
CDR3 protein: CASSLWSSRETQYF

V gene: TRBV5-6
J gene: TRBJ2-5
D gene: TRBD2
clone size: NA
CDR3 DNA: TGTGCCAGCAGCCTGACCGGGGGCGGGGGGGAGACCCAGTACTTC
CDR3 protein: CASSLTGGGGETQYF

V gene: TRBV4-3
J gene: TRBJ2-7
D gene: TRBD1
clone size: NA
CDR3 DNA: TGCGCCAGCAGCCAAGATGGAGACAGGGGTTTCGAGCAGTACTTC
CDR3 protein: CASSQDGDRGFEQYF

V gene: TRBV28
J gene: TRBJ2-1
D gene: TRBD2
clone size: NA
CDR3 DNA: TGTGCCAGCAGTTTCGCGGGGGGCCCATACAATGAGCAGTTCTTC
CDR3 protein: CASSFAGGPYNEQFF

V gene: TRBV6-1
J gene: TRBJ1-2
D gene: NA
clone size: NA
CDR3 DNA: TGTGCCAGCAGTCTCGACCTCAGGGCTAACTATGGCTACACCTTC
CDR3 protein: CASSLDLRANYGYTF

V gene: TRBV9
J gene: TRBJ2-2
D gene: TRBD2
clone size: NA
CDR3 DNA: TGTGCCAGCAGCGTAGTTGGACTAGCGGGGGGGCCGGGCACCGGGGAGCTGTTTTTT
CDR3 protein: CASSVVGLAGGPGTGELFF

V gene: TRBV27
J gene: TRBJ1-6
D gene: NA
clone size: NA
CDR3 DNA: TGTGCCAGCAGTCCCCGGGTGGGGGGTTCACCCCTCCACTTT
CDR3 protein: CASSPRVGGSPLHF

V gene: TRBV30
J gene: TRBJ2-3
D gene: TRBD2
clone size: NA
CDR3 DNA: TGTGCCTGGAGTGTAGCGGGGGGAGGAGATACGCAGTATTTT
CDR3 protein: CAWSVAGGGDTQYF

V gene: TRBV5-1
J gene: TRBJ2-3
D gene: NA
clone size: NA
CDR3 DNA: TGCGCCAGTGGGGAGCGCCTTTACACAGATACGCAGTATTTT
CDR3 protein: CASGERLYTDTQYF

V gene: TRBV6-5
J gene: TRBJ1-1
D gene: NA
clone size: NA
CDR3 DNA: TGTGCCAGCAGTTACCACCGGGACCTGAACACTGAAGCTTTCTTT
CDR3 protein: CASSYHRDLNTEAFF

V gene: TRBV30
J gene: TRBJ1-3
D gene: NA
clone size: NA
CDR3 DNA: TGTGCCTGGAGCTTGCTCTCTGGAAACACCATATATTTT
CDR3 protein: CAWSLLSGNTIYF

V gene: TRBV6-6
J gene: TRBJ1-3
D gene: NA
clone size: NA
CDR3 DNA: TGTGCCAGCAGCCTTCCTGGAAACACCATATATTTT
CDR3 protein: CASSLPGNTIYF

V gene: TRBV5-6
J gene: TRBJ2-5
D gene: TRBD2
clone size: NA
CDR3 DNA: TGTGCCAGCAGCTATCCAGCGGGGGGGCAAGAGACCCAGTACTTC
CDR3 protein: CASSYPAGGQETQYF

V gene: TRBV6-1
J gene: TRBJ1-1
D gene: TRBD1
clone size: NA
CDR3 DNA: TGTGCCAGCAGGAGCCCTAGACAGGGACGGCCTGAAGCTTTCTTT
CDR3 protein: CASRSPRQGRPEAFF

V gene: TRBV6-5
J gene: TRBJ1-2
D gene: NA
clone size: NA
CDR3 DNA: TGTGCCAGCCGATGGGACACTAACTATGGCTACACCTTC
CDR3 protein: CASRWDTNYGYTF

V gene: TRBV6-6
J gene: TRBJ2-1
D gene: TRBD2
clone size: NA
CDR3 DNA: TGTGCCAGCAGTTACTCGGCTAGCGGGGGCAATGAGCAGTTCTTC
CDR3 protein: CASSYSASGGNEQFF

V gene: TRBV4-3
J gene: TRBJ2-7
D gene: NA
clone size: NA
CDR3 DNA: TGCGCCAGCAGCCAAGATAGCCACAGGAGTAACGAGCAGTACTTC
CDR3 protein: CASSQDSHRSNEQYF

V gene: TRBV7-2
J gene: TRBJ1-5
D gene: NA
clone size: few
CDR3 DNA: TGTGCCAGCAGCTTAGAGGGAGGACAGCCCCAGCATTTT
CDR3 protein: CASSLEGGQPQHF

V gene: TRBV15
J gene: TRBJ1-1
D gene: NA
clone size: NA
CDR3 DNA: TGTGCCACCAGCAGAGGTCAGCTTGCCACTGAAGCTTTCTTT
CDR3 protein: CATSRGQLATEAFF

V gene: TRBV10-3
J gene: TRBJ1-3
D gene: TRBD1
clone size: NA
CDR3 DNA: TGTGCCATCGGGACAGGGAACCCCTGGTCTGGAAACACCATATATTTT
CDR3 protein: CAIGTGNPWSGNTIYF

V gene: TRBV4-3
J gene: TRBJ2-7
D gene: TRBD2
clone size: NA
CDR3 DNA: TGCGCCAGCAGCCAAGAATACAGCGGGGGTATCTACGAGCAGTACTTC
CDR3 protein: CASSQEYSGGIYEQYF

V gene: TRBV4-3
J gene: TRBJ1-6
D gene: TRBD1
clone size: NA
CDR3 DNA: TGCGCCAGCAGCCAACGGGACAGGGGTAATTCACCCCTCCACTTT
CDR3 protein: CASSQRDRGNSPLHF

V gene: TRBV4-2
J gene: TRBJ2-7
D gene: NA
clone size: NA
CDR3 DNA: TGTGCCAGCAGCCCTGCCCTTAGAATATCCTACGAGCAGTACTTC
CDR3 protein: CASSPALRISYEQYF

V gene: TRBV9
J gene: TRBJ2-7
D gene: NA
clone size: NA
CDR3 DNA: TGTGCCAGCAGCGTAGACAGTTTCTACTCCTACGAGCAGTACTTC
CDR3 protein: CASSVDSFYSYEQYF

V gene: TRBV4-3
J gene: TRBJ2-2
D gene: NA
clone size: NA
CDR3 DNA: TGCGCCAGCAGCCAAGATATAGGACGCACCGGGGAGCTGTTTTTT
CDR3 protein: CASSQDIGRTGELFF

V gene: TRBV27
J gene: TRBJ2-7
D gene: NA
clone size: NA
CDR3 DNA: TGTGCCAGCAGCAGTTGGGGGCGAGCCTACGAGCAGTACTTC
CDR3 protein: CASSSWGRAYEQYF

V gene: TRBV7-2
J gene: TRBJ2-5
D gene: NA
clone size: NA
CDR3 DNA: TGTGCCAGCAGCCCGCAGGAGACCCAGTACTTC
CDR3 protein: CASSPQETQYF

V gene: TRBV4-3
J gene: TRBJ2-1
D gene: NA
clone size: NA
CDR3 DNA: TGCGCCAGCAGCCAAGATGGGAGCTCCTACAATGAGCAGTTCTTC
CDR3 protein: CASSQDGSSYNEQFF

V gene: TRBV7-2
J gene: TRBJ2-1
D gene: NA
clone size: NA
CDR3 DNA: TGTGCCAGCAGCTTTTTGCTCATAACTTCCTACAATGAGCAGTTCTTC
CDR3 protein: CASSFLLITSYNEQFF

V gene: TRBV2
J gene: TRBJ1-1
D gene: NA
clone size: NA
CDR3 DNA: TGTGCCAGCAGGACAGAGACGAACACTGAAGCTTTCTTT
CDR3 protein: CASRTETNTEAFF

V gene: TRBV4-2
J gene: TRBJ2-7
D gene: TRBD2
clone size: NA
CDR3 DNA: TGTGCCAGCAAGTTAGCGGGGTCCTACGAGCAGTACTTC
CDR3 protein: CASKLAGSYEQYF

V gene: TRBV25-1
J gene: TRBJ1-1
D gene: NA
clone size: NA
CDR3 DNA: TGTGCCAGCAGTGAACAGGGGAACACTGAAGCTTTCTTT
CDR3 protein: CASSEQGNTEAFF

V gene: TRBV11-2
J gene: TRBJ2-1
D gene: TRBD2
clone size: NA
CDR3 DNA: TGTGCCAGCAGCTTAACTAGCGGGGGCAATGAGCAGTTCTTC
CDR3 protein: CASSLTSGGNEQFF

V gene: TRBV19
J gene: TRBJ1-3
D gene: NA
clone size: NA
CDR3 DNA: TGTGCCAGTAGTATGGGGAGGGGTGGAAACACCATATATTTT
CDR3 protein: CASSMGRGGNTIYF

V gene: TRBV14
J gene: TRBJ2-5
D gene: NA
clone size: NA
CDR3 DNA: TGTGCCAGCAGCCAAAGGGCTATTCCCAGAGAGACCCAGTACTTC
CDR3 protein: CASSQRAIPRETQYF

V gene: TRBV6-5
J gene: TRBJ2-5
D gene: NA
clone size: few
CDR3 DNA: TGTGCCAGCAGGTGGCAAGAGACCCAGTACTTC
CDR3 protein: CASRWQETQYF

V gene: TRBV28
J gene: TRBJ1-4
D gene: NA
clone size: NA
CDR3 DNA: TGTGCCTCCCGAGGCGGGCCTAATGAAAAACTGTTTTTT
CDR3 protein: CASRGGPNEKLFF

V gene: TRBV4-1
J gene: TRBJ2-1
D gene: NA
clone size: NA
CDR3 DNA: TGCGCCAGCAGTTCCTACCGGGACCACTCCTACAATGAGCAGTTCTTC
CDR3 protein: CASSSYRDHSYNEQFF

V gene: TRBV28
J gene: TRBJ2-7
D gene: NA
clone size: NA
CDR3 DNA: TGTGCCAGCACCGACCCCCAGGGGGGGACCTACGAGCAGTACTTC
CDR3 protein: CASTDPQGGTYEQYF

V gene: TRBV4-3
J gene: TRBJ1-1
D gene: NA
clone size: few
CDR3 DNA: TGCGCCAGCAGCCTGTTGGGGAACACTGAAGCTTTCTTT
CDR3 protein: CASSLLGNTEAFF

V gene: TRBV5-1
J gene: TRBJ1-4
D gene: NA
clone size: NA
CDR3 DNA: TGCGCCAGCAGCCCCGGGGGGGGCGGAGGTGAAAAACTGTTTTTT
CDR3 protein: CASSPGGGGGEKLFF

V gene: TRBV5-1
J gene: TRBJ2-3
D gene: NA
clone size: NA
CDR3 DNA: TGCGCCAGCAGGTTGCGGGGAGATACGCAGTATTTT
CDR3 protein: CASRLRGDTQYF